One sample yielded the 10 T cell receptor beta chains listed below, sequenced in a study of blood T cell repertoires in COVID-19. Profiling relied on immunoSEQ multiplex PCR, and the TCRdb table lists in-frame clones only, not all of them. The sample includes more than 300,000 clones, over 75% seen only once; the top ten take about 4.2%. The sequenced sample was PBMCs or T cells enriched from blood (not recorded which). Source of these receptors: a man aged 25 to 40 who had recovered from COVID-19.

CDR3 sequence: CASSFYGTQETQYF. DNA of the CDR3: TGTGCCAGCAGCTTTTATGGGACACAAGAGACCCAGTACTTC. J is TRBJ2-5 and V is TRBV7-9; D may be TRBD1 (6 bases). Germline V gene data show CDR1 as SEHNR and CDR2 as FQNEAQ (reference sequence). V lost 3 bases and J lost 2, with 10 bases in between. The CDR3 sequence is 14 residues long. The full variable domain, its missing parts supplied by reference TRBV7-9 and TRBJ2-5, is DTGVSQNPRHKITKRGQNVTFRCDPISEHNRLYWYRQTLGQGPEFLTYFQNEAQLEKSRLLSDRFSAERPKGSFSTLEIQRTEQGDSAMYLCASSFYGTQETQYFGPGTRLLVL.

This clone was seen a handful of times. This chain connects TRBV6-1 to TRBJ2-5; the D is unclear. This CDR3 spans 15 amino acids. V lost 0 bases and J lost 4, with 12 bases in between. Germline V gene sequence: CDR1 MNHNS, CDR2 SASEGT. DNA for the CDR3: TGTGCCAGCAGTGAAGCCCCCCTCTTGCGAGAGACCCAGTACTTC. This gives the protein CASSEAPLLRETQYF.

The chain uses TRBV7-8 and TRBJ1-6; 9 bases agree with TRBD1. Per the germline V gene, CDR1 is SGHVS and CDR2 is FQNEAQ. The CDR3 contains 14 residues. After removal of 5 bases from V and 10 bases from J, the junction contained 6 bases not matched to a gene. CDR3 amino acids: CASSPGTGYSPLHF. The CDR3 DNA follows: TGTGCCAGCAGCCCCGGGACAGGGTACTCACCCCTCCACTTT.

This chain connects TRBV7-2 to TRBJ2-7; 7 bases are a match to TRBD2. The germline CDR1 and CDR2 sequences are SGHTA and FQGNSA. Germline trimming cut 1 base from V and 0 bases from J; bases unmatched to any gene: 3. The CDR3 has 15 amino acids. In nucleotides, the CDR3 is TGTGCCAGCAGCTTAGGAACTAGCGCCTCCTACGAGCAGTACTTC. Translated: CASSLGTSASYEQYF. Drawing the rest from reference TRBV7-2 and TRBJ2-7, the complete variable domain is GAGVSQSPSNKVTEKGKDVELRCDPISGHTALYWYRQSLGQGLEFLIYFQGNSAPDKSGLPSDRFSAERTGGSVSTLTIQRTQQEDSAVYLCASSLGTSASYEQYFGPGTRLTVT.

This chain links TRBV2 with TRBJ2-3; 11 bases are shared with TRBD2. The ends lost 7 bases at V and 1 base at J; junction bases unmatched: 4. The germline V gene has CDR1 SNHLY and CDR2 FYNNEI. The CDR3 loop spans 15 amino acids. CDR3 in DNA: TGTGCCAGCACCAAACTAGCGGGGGGCACAGATACGCAGTATTTT. Residues: CASTKLAGGTDTQYF. The variable domain in full, completed from reference TRBV2 and TRBJ2-3, reads EPEVTQTPSHQVTQMGQEVILRCVPISNHLYFYWYRQILGQKVEFLVSFYNNEISEKSEIFDDQFSVERPDGSNFTLKIRSTKLEDSAMYFCASTKLAGGTDTQYFGPGTRLTVL.

The chain uses TRBV11-2 and TRBJ2-7; D perhaps matches TRBD2 (5 bases). Trimming pared 0 bases from V and 1 base from J, leaving 13 bases between. CDR3 length equals 16 residues. In germline, CDR1 is SGHAT, CDR2 FQNNGV. DNA for the CDR3: TGTGCCAGCAGCTTAGATGCGGGCCGACGGTCCTACGAGCAGTACTTC. Translated: CASSLDAGRRSYEQYF. Combining the CDR3 with reference TRBV11-2 and TRBJ2-7 gives the whole variable domain EAGVAQSPRYKIIEKRQSVAFWCNPISGHATLYWYQQILGQGPKLLIQFQNNGVVDDSQLPKDRFSAERLKGVDSTLKIQPAKLEDSAVYLCASSLDAGRRSYEQYFGPGTRLTVT.

The chain carries TRBV11-3 and TRBJ1-1; no clear D. The CDR3 contains 13 residues. Germline CDR1 and CDR2: SGHNT and YENEEA. Deletions cut 0 bases from V and 3 bases from J, with 5 bases between. CDR3 loop: CASSLDGDTEAFF. CDR3 coding DNA: TGTGCCAGCAGCTTAGACGGGGACACTGAAGCTTTCTTT.

V is TRBV7-9 and J is TRBJ1-2; TRBD1 is a possible D gene (5 bases). V dropped 2 bases and J dropped 5 bases, with 9 bases sitting between them. CDR3 length: 13 residues. The germline V gene has CDR1 SEHNR and CDR2 FQNEAQ (reference sequence). CDR3 residues: CASSLQGLYGYTF. In DNA, the CDR3 is TGTGCCAGCAGCTTACAGGGTCTATATGGCTACACCTTC.

This rearrangement joins TRBV7-8 to TRBJ1-3, with a weak D call TRBD1 (6 bases). The CDR3 consists of 14 residues. Germline CDR1 reads SGHVS; CDR2 reads FQNEAQ. Trimming removed 0 bases at V and 7 bases at J, with 10 bases between. CDR3 sequence reads: CASSLAGGHNTIYF. The CDR3 DNA follows: TGTGCCAGCAGCTTAGCAGGGGGTCATAACACCATATATTTT.

The chain links TRBV7-8 to TRBJ2-4; 7 nucleotides align to TRBD1. Unmatched junction bases numbered 11, after V lost 3 bases and J lost 6 bases. CDR1 and CDR2 (germline): SGHVS, FQNEAQ. The CDR3 runs 16 residues. CDR3 in amino acids: CASSFSPGQIGNIQYF. The CDR3, as DNA: TGTGCCAGCAGCTTCTCACCGGGACAGATTGGAAACATTCAGTACTTC.